This paragraph covers one T cell receptor beta chain sequence. What it binds is not known. Profiling relied on immunoSEQ multiplex PCR, and the TCRdb table lists in-frame clones only, not all of them. The table shows about 130,000 clones, with around 90% occurring only once. These data come from a study of OX40 agonist ivuxolimab in advanced cancers. Study-wide results and limits: Within 6 weeks, CD4+ and CD8+ blood T cells expanded clonally at 0.1 to 3.0 mg/kg.

Trimming cost V 1 base and J 7 bases, with 13 bases left between them. Germline V gene data show CDR1 as LGHNA and CDR2 as YNFKEQ. This CDR3 is 15 amino acids long. This sequence originates from an adult with an advanced solid tumor such as melanoma, head and neck, liver or kidney cancer. This sequence joins TRBV4-2 and TRBJ2-2; a possible D gene is TRBD2 (6 bases). The starting material was CD4+ or CD8+ T cells sorted from blood, obtained in a trial of the OX40 agonist ivuxolimab. The CDR3 spells CASSQAGTEGGELFF. Written as DNA, the CDR3 is TGTGCCAGCAGCCAAGCCGGGACTGAGGGCGGGGAGCTGTTTTTT.